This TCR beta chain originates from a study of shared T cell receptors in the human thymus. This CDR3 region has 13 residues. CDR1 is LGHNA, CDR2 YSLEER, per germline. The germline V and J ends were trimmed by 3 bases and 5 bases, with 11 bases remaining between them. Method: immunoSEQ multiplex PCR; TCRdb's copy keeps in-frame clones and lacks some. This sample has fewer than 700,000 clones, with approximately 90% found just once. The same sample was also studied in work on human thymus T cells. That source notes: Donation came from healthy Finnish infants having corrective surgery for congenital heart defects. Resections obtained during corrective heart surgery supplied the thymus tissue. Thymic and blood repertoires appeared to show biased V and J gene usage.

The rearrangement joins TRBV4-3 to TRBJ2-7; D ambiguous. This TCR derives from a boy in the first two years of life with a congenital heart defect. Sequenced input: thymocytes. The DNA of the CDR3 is TGCGCCAGCAGCCATACAGTGGCCAACGAGCAGTACTTC. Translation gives CASSHTVANEQYF.